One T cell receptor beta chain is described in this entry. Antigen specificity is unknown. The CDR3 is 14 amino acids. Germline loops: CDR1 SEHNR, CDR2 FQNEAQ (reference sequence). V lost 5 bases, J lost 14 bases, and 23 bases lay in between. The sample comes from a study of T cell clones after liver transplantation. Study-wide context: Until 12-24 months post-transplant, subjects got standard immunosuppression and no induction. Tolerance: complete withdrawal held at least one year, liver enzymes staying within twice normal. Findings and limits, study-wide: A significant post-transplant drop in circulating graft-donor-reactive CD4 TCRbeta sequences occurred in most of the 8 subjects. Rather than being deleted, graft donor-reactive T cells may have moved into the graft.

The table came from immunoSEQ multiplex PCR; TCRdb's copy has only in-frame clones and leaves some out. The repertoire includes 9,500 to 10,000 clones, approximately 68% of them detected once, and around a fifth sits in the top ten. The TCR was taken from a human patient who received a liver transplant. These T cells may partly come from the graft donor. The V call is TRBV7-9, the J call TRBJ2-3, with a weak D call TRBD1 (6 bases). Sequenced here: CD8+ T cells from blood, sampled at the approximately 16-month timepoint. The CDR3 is CASSGTQVKVRRYF. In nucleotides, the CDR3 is TGTGCCAGCAGCGGGACACAGGTTAAAGTACGCAGGTATTTT.